Listed below are T cell receptor beta chains from one sample, sequenced in a study of cytotoxic CD8 clonotypes in ibrutinib-treated CLL. Generated by immunoSEQ multiplex PCR, the TCRdb table keeps only in-frame clones and is missing some. The sample records roughly 250,000 clones, about three quarters being singletons. Source: PBMCs, taken after 24 months of ibrutinib treatment. These receptors were collected from a human donor with chronic lymphocytic leukemia. The CDR3 runs from the conserved cysteine through the conserved F or W. A D gene is named only where the DNA matches it firmly. Only some rows state a clone size, as once, few, many or a class for expanded clones.

>-|12|TRBV6-5|-|TRBJ1-1
CASSPGLTEAFF
TGTGCCAGCAGCCCTGGACTCACTGAAGCTTTCTTT
>-|14|TRBV11-2|-|TRBJ1-2
CASSLGTGGYGYTF
TGTGCCAGCAGCTTAGGCACAGGAGGCTATGGCTACACCTTC
>TRBD2|13|TRBV18|few|TRBJ2-7
CASSPGGDREQYF
TGTGCCAGCTCACCGGGGGGGGATAGAGAGCAGTACTTC
>-|11|TRBV7-9|-|TRBJ2-1
CASSLHYQQFF
TGTGCCAGCAGCTTACATTATCAGCAGTTCTTC
>-|13|TRBV27|-|TRBJ2-5
CASKRDQEETQYF
TGTGCCAGCAAACGGGACCAAGAAGAGACCCAGTACTTC
>-|14|TRBV7-2|-|TRBJ2-1
CASSLGQSYNEQFF
TGTGCCAGCAGCTTGGGGCAATCCTACAATGAGCAGTTCTTC
>-|15|TRBV19|-|TRBJ1-4
CASAPRASTNEKLFF
TGTGCCAGTGCCCCCAGAGCCTCAACTAATGAAAAACTGTTTTTT
>-|15|TRBV15|-|TRBJ1-1
CATSGNAHANTEAFF
TGTGCCACCAGCGGAAACGCCCATGCGAACACTGAAGCTTTCTTT
>TRBD2|15|TRBV15|few|TRBJ2-3
CATSTRGSGTDTQYF
TGTGCCACCAGCACTCGCGGGAGTGGGACAGATACGCAGTATTTT
>TRBD1|17|TRBV25-1|-|TRBJ2-1
CASSGTPGQGASNEQFF
TGTGCCAGCAGTGGAACCCCGGGACAGGGGGCGAGTAATGAGCAGTTCTTC
>-|12|TRBV11-2|-|TRBJ2-2
CASPSRSGELFF
TGTGCCAGCCCGTCGCGATCAGGGGAGCTGTTTTTT
>-|15|TRBV7-3|-|TRBJ2-7
CASRSARDPTWKQYF
TGTGCCAGCAGGTCAGCCCGGGACCCAACATGGAAGCAGTACTTC
>-|12|TRBV7-2|once|TRBJ1-1
CASSLEIGDAFF
TGTGCCAGCAGCTTAGAGATCGGTGACGCTTTCTTT
>TRBD2|14|TRBV7-2|-|TRBJ2-7
CASSFRLAVYEQYF
TGTGCCAGCAGCTTCCGACTAGCTGTCTACGAGCAGTACTTC
>-|12|TRBV11-2|-|TRBJ2-5
CASSMSQETQYF
TGTGCCAGCTCCATGAGTCAAGAGACCCAGTACTTC
>TRBD1|16|TRBV7-9|once|TRBJ2-7
CASRSTGDSLTYEQYF
TGTGCCAGCAGGTCAACTGGGGACAGCCTGACCTACGAGCAGTACTTC
>TRBD1|14|TRBV19|-|TRBJ1-5
CASSITEGARAQHF
TGTGCCAGTAGTATAACGGAGGGGGCGAGGGCCCAGCATTTT
>-|14|TRBV5-6|-|TRBJ2-1
CASSFLGASNEQFF
TGTGCCAGCAGCTTTCTTGGAGCTAGCAATGAGCAGTTCTTC
>TRBD1|14|TRBV6-5|-|TRBJ2-7
CASSYLDRDGEQYF
TGTGCCAGCAGTTACTTGGACAGGGACGGCGAGCAGTACTTC
>-|11|TRBV20-1|few|TRBJ2-7
CSARVNYEQYF
TGCAGTGCTAGGGTCAACTACGAGCAGTACTTC
>TRBD2|12|TRBV19|-|TRBJ2-1
CASNGLAGEQFF
TGTGCCAGTAACGGACTAGCGGGAGAGCAGTTCTTC
>TRBD2|16|TRBV13|-|TRBJ2-1
CASSLDGTSGKEEQFF
TGTGCCAGCAGCTTAGATGGGACTAGCGGGAAGGAGGAGCAGTTCTTC
>TRBD1|16|TRBV9|-|TRBJ2-5
CASSSKGQGGTETQYF
TGTGCCAGCAGCTCAAAGGGACAGGGGGGAACAGAGACCCAGTACTTC
>TRBD1|15|TRBV5-1|few|TRBJ1-2
CASSLEAGQGKGYTF
TGCGCCAGCAGCTTGGAAGCCGGACAGGGGAAAGGCTACACCTTC
>-|15|TRBV7-9|-|TRBJ1-1
CASSLGAGESTEAFF
TGTGCCAGCAGCTTGGGGGCAGGGGAGAGCACTGAAGCTTTCTTT